This T cell receptor (beta chain) came from a study of yellow fever vaccine responses in identical twins (dated by TCRdb to 2016 to 2019). Background for the entire study: The study precisely tracked vaccine-responding T cell clones in identical twins. Paper-wide results and their limitations: According to the authors, in identical twins the way T cells responded to vaccination appeared partly convergent and partly personalized.

Worth noting for this clonotype: The target of this receptor is not known. Base qualities are missing; no much larger clone stands one base away.

CDR1 and CDR2, looked up from the germline V gene, are SGDLS and YYNGEE. The CDR3 covers 15 residues, taking in both the cysteine and the phenylalanine. CDR3 DNA only is kept here, 45 bases in frame from base 1. Trimming costs V 3 bases and J 4 bases, and their ends lie 16 bases apart. Receptor amplification or capture employed RT-PCR. TCRdb lists the instrument as Illumina HiSeq 2500. Using fastp at Q25 and MiXCR, TCRdb reprocessed the public reads and kept productive beta chains. Identical CDR3 protein sequences are pooled into one entry, listed with their most common genes and DNA. Across this sample there are around 6,900 distinct CDR3 sequences, with over 80% seen only once. Under 4.5% of the sample belongs to the ten largest clones.

This chain is built from TRBV9 and TRBJ1-2, and TRBD1 may be the D gene, going by 6 matching bases. Sequenced material: T cells from blood (PBMCs), unsorted or a sorted subset (not recorded which), taken before or after yellow fever vaccination (not recorded which). This clonotype was obtained from a woman in her late teens or twenties who received the yellow fever vaccine. Donor details come from another sample of the same person, matched by shared clones. CDR3 protein: CASSGSDRRGYGYTF. The DNA sequence is given as TGTGCCAGCAGCGGAAGTGACAGGAGAGGCTATGGCTACACCTTC.